This TCR beta chain was identified in a study of a mutant IDH1 vaccine in newly diagnosed glioma. Overall study context: Vaccinations were initiated 4-6 weeks following radiotherapy alone, or were given together with temozolomide cycles. Findings and caveats of the study: Patients mounted vaccine-induced immune responses in 80% to 95% of cases.

To note about this clone: Its cognate antigen is unknown.

Clones were sequenced by immunoSEQ multiplex PCR, and TCRdb holds only the in-frame ones, with some missing. The sample contains 75,000 to 85,000 clones, 91% of which appear only once. V was cut by 5 bases and J by 6 bases, with 10 bases left in between. Germline loops: CDR1 SGHTA, CDR2 FQGTGA. This CDR3 is built from 13 residues. Time point described: week 5, during vaccination. Vaccination comprised doses that each held 300 ug of mutant IDH1 20-mer peptide, plus topical imiquimod. New WHO grade 3 or 4 astrocytomas that were IDH1-mutant and ATRX-lost occurred in the donors. The chain uses TRBV7-3 and TRBJ2-2; no definite D call. The starting material was PBMCs, obtained from a glioma patient whose treatment included an IDH1 peptide vaccine. The clonotype originates from a woman aged 45-60 years with glioma. In nucleotides, the CDR3 is TGTGCCAGCAGCCCTATGGGCGCCGGGGAGCTGTTTTTT. This gives the protein CASSPMGAGELFF. Full variable domain (outside the CDR3, taken from reference TRBV7-3 and TRBJ2-2): GAGVSQTPSNKVTEKGKYVELRCDPISGHTALYWYRQSLGQGPEFLIYFQGTGAADDSGLPNDRFFAVRPEGSVSTLKIQRTERGDSAVYLCASSPMGAGELFFGEGSRLTVL.